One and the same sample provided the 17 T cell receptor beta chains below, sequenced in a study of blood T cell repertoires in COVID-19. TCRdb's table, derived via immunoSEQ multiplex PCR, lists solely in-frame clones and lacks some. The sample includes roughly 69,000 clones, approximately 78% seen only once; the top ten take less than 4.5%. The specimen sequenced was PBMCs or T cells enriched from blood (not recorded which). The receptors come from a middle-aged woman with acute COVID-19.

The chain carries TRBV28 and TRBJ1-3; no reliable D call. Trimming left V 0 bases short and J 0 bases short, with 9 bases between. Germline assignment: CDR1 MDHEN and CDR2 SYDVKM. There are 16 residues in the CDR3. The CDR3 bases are TGTGCCAGCAGTTTATGGACGGGGAGCTCTGGAAACACCATATATTTT. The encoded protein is CASSLWTGSSGNTIYF. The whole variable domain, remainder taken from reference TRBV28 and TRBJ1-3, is DVKVTQSSRYLVKRTGEKVFLECVQDMDHENMFWYRQDPGLGLRLIYFSYDVKMKEKGDIPEGYSVSREKKERFSLILESASTNQTSMYLCASSLWTGSSGNTIYFGEGSWLTVV.

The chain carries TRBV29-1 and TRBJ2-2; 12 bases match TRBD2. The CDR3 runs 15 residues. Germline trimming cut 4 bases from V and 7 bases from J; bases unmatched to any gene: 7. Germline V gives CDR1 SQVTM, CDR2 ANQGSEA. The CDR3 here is CSVGQTSGSFGELFF. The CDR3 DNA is TGCAGCGTTGGACAGACTAGCGGGAGCTTCGGGGAGCTGTTTTTT.

Here the CDR3 reads CASSRSRDRDTNEQFF. CDR3 nucleotides: TGTGCCAGCAGTCGCTCCCGGGACAGGGATACCAATGAGCAGTTCTTC. V usage is TRBV28 and J usage is TRBJ2-1, with 9 nucleotides matching TRBD1. Germline V lookup: CDR1 MDHEN, CDR2 SYDVKM. This CDR3 has 16 residues. V was pared by 5 bases and J by 6 bases, with 11 bases of the junction left unmatched. The variable domain in full, completed from reference TRBV28 and TRBJ2-1, reads DVKVTQSSRYLVKRTGEKVFLECVQDMDHENMFWYRQDPGLGLRLIYFSYDVKMKEKGDIPEGYSVSREKKERFSLILESASTNQTSMYLCASSRSRDRDTNEQFFGPGTRLTVL.

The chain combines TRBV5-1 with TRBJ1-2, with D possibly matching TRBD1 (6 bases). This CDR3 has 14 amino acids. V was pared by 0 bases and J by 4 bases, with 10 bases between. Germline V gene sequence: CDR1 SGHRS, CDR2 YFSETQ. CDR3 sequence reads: CASSLDREIYGYTF. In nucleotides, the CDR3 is TGCGCCAGCAGCTTGGACAGGGAGATCTATGGCTACACCTTC.

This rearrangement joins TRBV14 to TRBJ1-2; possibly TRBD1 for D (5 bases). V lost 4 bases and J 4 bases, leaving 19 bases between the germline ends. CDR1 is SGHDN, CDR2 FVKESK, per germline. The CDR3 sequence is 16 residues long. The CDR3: CASSRDSQGNSYGYTF. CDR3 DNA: TGTGCCAGCAGCCGAGATTCTCAGGGTAATAGCTATGGCTACACCTTC.

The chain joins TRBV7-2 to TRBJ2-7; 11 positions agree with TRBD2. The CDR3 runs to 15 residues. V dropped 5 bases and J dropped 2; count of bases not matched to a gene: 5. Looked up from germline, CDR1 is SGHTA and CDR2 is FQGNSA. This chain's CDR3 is CASSAGLAVTYEQYF. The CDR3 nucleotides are TGTGCCAGCAGCGCGGGACTAGCGGTTACCTACGAGCAGTACTTC. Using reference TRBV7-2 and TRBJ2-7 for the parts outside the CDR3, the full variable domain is GAGVSQSPSNKVTEKGKDVELRCDPISGHTALYWYRQSLGQGLEFLIYFQGNSAPDKSGLPSDRFSAERTGGSVSTLTIQRTQQEDSAVYLCASSAGLAVTYEQYFGPGTRLTVT.

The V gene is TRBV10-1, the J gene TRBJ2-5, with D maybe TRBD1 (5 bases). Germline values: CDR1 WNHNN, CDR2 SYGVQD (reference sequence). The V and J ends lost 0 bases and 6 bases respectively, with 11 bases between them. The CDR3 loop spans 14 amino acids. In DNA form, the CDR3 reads TGCGCCAGCAGTGAGTCGATTAGGGGCCAGACCCAGTACTTC. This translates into CASSESIRGQTQYF.

In DNA form, the CDR3 reads TGTGCCATCAGTGGGCAACCGGGACAGGGCTCCTACGAGCAGTACTTC. Translation: CAISGQPGQGSYEQYF. This rearrangement joins TRBV10-3 to TRBJ2-7; 9 bases agree with TRBD1. Germline trimming cut 4 bases from V and 0 bases from J; bases unmatched to any gene: 7. CDR3 length equals 16 residues. Germline V gene data show CDR1 as ENHRY and CDR2 as SYGVKD.

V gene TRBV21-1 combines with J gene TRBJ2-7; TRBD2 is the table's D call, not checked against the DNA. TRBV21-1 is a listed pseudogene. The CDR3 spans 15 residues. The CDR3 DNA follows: TGTGCCAGCAGCAAGGGGTTAGCGGGGCGGTGCGAGCAGTACGTC. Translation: CASSKGLAGRCEQYV.

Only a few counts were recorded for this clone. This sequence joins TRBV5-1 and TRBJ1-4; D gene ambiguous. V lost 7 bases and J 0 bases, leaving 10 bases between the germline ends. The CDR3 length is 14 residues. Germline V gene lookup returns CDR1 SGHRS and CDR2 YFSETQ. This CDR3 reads CASHPGATNEKLFF. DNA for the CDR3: TGCGCCAGCCACCCGGGTGCAACTAATGAAAAACTGTTTTTT.

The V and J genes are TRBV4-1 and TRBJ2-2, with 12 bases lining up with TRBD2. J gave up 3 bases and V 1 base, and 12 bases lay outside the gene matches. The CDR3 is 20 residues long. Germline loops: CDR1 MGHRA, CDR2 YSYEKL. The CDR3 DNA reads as TGCGCCAGCAGCCAAGCCGGCCTAGCGGGAGGGGGAGGGGACACCGGGGAGCTGTTTTTT. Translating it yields CASSQAGLAGGGGDTGELFF.

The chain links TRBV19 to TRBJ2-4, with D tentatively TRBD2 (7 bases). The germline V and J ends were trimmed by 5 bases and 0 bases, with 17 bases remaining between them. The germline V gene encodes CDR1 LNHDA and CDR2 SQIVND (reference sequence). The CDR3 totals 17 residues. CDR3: CASSSEAGTLAKNIQYF. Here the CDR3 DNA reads TGTGCCAGTAGTTCCGAAGCGGGGACACTAGCCAAAAACATTCAGTACTTC.

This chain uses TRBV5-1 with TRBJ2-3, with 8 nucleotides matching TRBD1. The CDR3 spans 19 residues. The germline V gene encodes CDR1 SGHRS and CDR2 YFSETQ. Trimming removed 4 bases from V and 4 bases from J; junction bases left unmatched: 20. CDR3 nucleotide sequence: TGCGCCAGCAGCCCTTGGGGCCCTTCCGGGACAGGAAGACCAGATACGCAGTATTTT. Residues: CASSPWGPSGTGRPDTQYF.

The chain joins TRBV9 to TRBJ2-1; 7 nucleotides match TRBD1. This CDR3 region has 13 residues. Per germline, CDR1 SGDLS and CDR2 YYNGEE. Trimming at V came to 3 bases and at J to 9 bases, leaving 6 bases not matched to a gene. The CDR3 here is CASSGQGSGEQFF. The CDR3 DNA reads TGTGCCAGCAGCGGACAGGGCTCAGGTGAGCAGTTCTTC.

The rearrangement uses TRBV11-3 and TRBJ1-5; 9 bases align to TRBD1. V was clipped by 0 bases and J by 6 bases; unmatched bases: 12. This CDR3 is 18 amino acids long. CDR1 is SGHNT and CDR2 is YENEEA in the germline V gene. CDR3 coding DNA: TGTGCCAGCAGCTTAGACCGTCGGGACAGGGCGGAGGGTCAGCCCCAGCATTTT. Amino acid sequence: CASSLDRRDRAEGQPQHF.

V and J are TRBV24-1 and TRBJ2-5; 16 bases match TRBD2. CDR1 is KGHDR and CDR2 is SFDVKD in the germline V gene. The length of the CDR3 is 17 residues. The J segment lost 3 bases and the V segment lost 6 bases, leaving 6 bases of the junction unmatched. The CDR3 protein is CATSHPGLAGGEETQYF. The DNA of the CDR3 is TGTGCCACCAGTCATCCGGGACTAGCGGGGGGGGAAGAGACCCAGTACTTC.

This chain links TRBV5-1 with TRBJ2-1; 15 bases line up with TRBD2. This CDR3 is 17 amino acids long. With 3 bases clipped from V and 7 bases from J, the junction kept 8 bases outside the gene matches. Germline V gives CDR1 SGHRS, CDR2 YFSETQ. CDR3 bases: TGCGCCAGCAGCTGGACTAGCGGGGGGGCAGTGGGAAATGAGCAGTTCTTC. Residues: CASSWTSGGAVGNEQFF.